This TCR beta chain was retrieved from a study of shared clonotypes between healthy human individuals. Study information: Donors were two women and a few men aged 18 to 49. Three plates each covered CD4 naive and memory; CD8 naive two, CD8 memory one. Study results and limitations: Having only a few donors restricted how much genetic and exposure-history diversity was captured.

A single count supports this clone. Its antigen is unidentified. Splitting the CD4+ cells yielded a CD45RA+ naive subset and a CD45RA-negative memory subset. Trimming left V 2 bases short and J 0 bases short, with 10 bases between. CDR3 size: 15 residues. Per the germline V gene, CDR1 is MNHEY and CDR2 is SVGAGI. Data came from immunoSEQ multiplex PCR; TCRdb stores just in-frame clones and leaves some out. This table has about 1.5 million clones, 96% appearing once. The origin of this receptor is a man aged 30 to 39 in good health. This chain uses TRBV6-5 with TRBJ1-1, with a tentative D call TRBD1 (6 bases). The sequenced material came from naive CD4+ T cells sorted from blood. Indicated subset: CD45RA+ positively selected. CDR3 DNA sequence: TGTGCCAGCAGTTACGAGGGGGTAATGAACACTGAAGCTTTCTTT. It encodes CASSYEGVMNTEAFF.